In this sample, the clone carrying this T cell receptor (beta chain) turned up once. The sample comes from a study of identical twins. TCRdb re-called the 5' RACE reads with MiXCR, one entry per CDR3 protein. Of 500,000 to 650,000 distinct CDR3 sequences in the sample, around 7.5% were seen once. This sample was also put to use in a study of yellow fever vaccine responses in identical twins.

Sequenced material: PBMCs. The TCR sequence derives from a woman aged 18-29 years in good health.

This CDR3 is CASSPQQGNSPLHF. CDR3 coding DNA: TGTGCCAGCTCACCACAACAGGGGAATTCACCCCTCCACTTT. The gene calls are TRBV18 and TRBJ1-6, with 7 bases aligning to TRBD1. The V segment lost 1 base and the J segment 7 bases; nucleotides outside the gene matches: 1. The germline V gene has CDR1 KGHSH and CDR2 LQKENI. The CDR3 is 14 amino acids.